The present entry profiles one T cell receptor (beta chain) with its context. This sample was taken from a study of T cell responses to AZD1222 COVID-19 vaccine. The V and J ends lost 0 bases and 4 bases, in that order; junction bases with no gene match: 3. The CDR3 is made up of 15 amino acids. Germline V CDR1 and CDR2: SGHKS, YYEKEE (reference sequence). Only in-frame clones appear in the TCRdb table, and some are missing; sequencing was by immunoSEQ multiplex PCR. This sample has about 83,000 clones, with 70% to 90% found just once. The sequencing used peripheral blood, collected 28 days after the second AZD1222 dose. The gene calls are TRBV5-5 and TRBJ2-1; 8 nucleotides align to TRBD2. The sequence derives from an adult who received the AZD1222 COVID-19 vaccine. This CDR3 is CASSLGSGTYNEQFF. The CDR3 nucleotides are TGTGCCAGCAGCTTGGGTAGCGGGACTTACAATGAGCAGTTCTTC.